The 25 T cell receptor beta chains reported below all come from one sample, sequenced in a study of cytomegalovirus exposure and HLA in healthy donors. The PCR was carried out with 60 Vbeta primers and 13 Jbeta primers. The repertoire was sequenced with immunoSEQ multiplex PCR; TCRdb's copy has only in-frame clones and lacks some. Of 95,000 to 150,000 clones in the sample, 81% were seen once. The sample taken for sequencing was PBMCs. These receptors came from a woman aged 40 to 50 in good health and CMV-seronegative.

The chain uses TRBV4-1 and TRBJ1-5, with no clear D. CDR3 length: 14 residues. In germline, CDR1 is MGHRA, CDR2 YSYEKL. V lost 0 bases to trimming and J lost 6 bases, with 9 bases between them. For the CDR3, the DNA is TGCGCCAGCAGCCAAGAAACAGCAGGTCAGCCCCAGCATTTT. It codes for CASSQETAGQPQHF.

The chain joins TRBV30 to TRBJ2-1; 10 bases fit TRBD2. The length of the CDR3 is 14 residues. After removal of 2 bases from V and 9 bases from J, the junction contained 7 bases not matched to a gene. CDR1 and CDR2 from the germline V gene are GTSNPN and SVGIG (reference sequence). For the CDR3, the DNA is TGTGCCTGGAGTTGGGGTAGCGGGGGGACTGAGCAGTTCTTC. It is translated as CAWSWGSGGTEQFF.

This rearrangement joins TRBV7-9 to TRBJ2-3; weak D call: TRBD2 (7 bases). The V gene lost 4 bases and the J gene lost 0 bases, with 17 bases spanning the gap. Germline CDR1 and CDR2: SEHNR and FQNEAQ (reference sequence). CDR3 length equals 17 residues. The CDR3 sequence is CASSSPLGGGSTDTQYF. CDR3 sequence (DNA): TGTGCCAGCAGCTCACCATTAGGGGGGGGGAGCACAGATACGCAGTATTTT. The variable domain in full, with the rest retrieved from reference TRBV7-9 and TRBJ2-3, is DTGVSQNPRHKITKRGQNVTFRCDPISEHNRLYWYRQTLGQGPEFLTYFQNEAQLEKSRLLSDRFSAERPKGSFSTLEIQRTEQGDSAMYLCASSSPLGGGSTDTQYFGPGTRLTVL.

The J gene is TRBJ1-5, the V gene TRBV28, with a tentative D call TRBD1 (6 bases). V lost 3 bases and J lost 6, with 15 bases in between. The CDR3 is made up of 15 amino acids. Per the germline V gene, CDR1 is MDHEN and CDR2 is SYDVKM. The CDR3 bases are TGTGCCAGCAGTTTCCCGGGAAAAGGGGGTCAGCCCCAGCATTTT. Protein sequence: CASSFPGKGGQPQHF.

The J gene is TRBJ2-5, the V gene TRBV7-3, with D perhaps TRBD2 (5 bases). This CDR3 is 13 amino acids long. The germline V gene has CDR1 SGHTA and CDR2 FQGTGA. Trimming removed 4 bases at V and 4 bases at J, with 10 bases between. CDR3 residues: CASSSDRGETQYF. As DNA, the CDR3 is TGTGCCAGCAGCTCCGACCGGGGAGAGACCCAGTACTTC.

The CDR3 region has the DNA TGTGCCAGCAGCTTGAGCGGGAGAGGTGAGACCCAGTACTTC. This codes for CASSLSGRGETQYF. The chain couples TRBV7-3 to TRBJ2-5; 8 bases match TRBD2. The CDR3 runs 14 residues. V dropped 3 bases and J dropped 5; count of bases not matched to a gene: 5. Per the germline V gene, CDR1 is SGHTA and CDR2 is FQGTGA.

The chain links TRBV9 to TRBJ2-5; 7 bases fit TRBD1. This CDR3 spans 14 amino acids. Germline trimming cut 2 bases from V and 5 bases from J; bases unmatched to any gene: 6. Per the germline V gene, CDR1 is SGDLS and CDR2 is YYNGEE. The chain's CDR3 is CASSVSTGVETQYF. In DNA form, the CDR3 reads TGTGCCAGCAGCGTCTCCACAGGGGTGGAGACCCAGTACTTC.

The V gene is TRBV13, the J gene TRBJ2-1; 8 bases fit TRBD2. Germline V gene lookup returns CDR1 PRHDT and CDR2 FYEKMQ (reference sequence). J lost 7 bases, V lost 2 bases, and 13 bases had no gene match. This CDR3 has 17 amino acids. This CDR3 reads CASSLKGGLAGENEQFF. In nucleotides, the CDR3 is TGTGCCAGCAGCTTAAAGGGTGGTCTAGCGGGTGAAAATGAGCAGTTCTTC.

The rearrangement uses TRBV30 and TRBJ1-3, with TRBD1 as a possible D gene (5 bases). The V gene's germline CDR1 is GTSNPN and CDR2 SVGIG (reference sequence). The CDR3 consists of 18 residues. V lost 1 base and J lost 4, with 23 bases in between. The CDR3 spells CAWSATPTVGSTGNTIYF. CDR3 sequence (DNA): TGTGCCTGGAGTGCCACCCCGACAGTAGGGTCGACAGGAAACACCATATATTTT. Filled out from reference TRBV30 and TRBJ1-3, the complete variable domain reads SQTIHQWPATLVQPVGSPLSLECTVEGTSNPNLYWYRQAAGRGLQLLFYSVGIGQISSEVPQNLSASRPQDRQFILSSKKLLLSDSGFYLCAWSATPTVGSTGNTIYFGEGSWLTVV.

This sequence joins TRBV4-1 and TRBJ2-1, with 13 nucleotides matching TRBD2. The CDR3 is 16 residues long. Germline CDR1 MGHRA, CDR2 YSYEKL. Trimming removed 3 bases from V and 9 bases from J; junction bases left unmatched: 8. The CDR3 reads CASSQLLAGGPVEQFF. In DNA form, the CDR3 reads TGCGCCAGCAGCCAGTTACTAGCGGGAGGGCCGGTTGAGCAGTTCTTC.

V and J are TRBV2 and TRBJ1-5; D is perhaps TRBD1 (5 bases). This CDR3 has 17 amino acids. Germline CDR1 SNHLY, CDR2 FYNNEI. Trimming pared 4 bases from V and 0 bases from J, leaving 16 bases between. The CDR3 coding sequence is TGTGCCAGCAGTGGGCAAAAGGACACCCATAGCAATCAGCCCCAGCATTTT. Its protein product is CASSGQKDTHSNQPQHF.

The CDR3 here is CASSLAGTGRQETQYF. CDR3 coding DNA: TGTGCCAGCAGCTTAGCCGGGACAGGGCGGCAAGAGACCCAGTACTTC. This sequence joins TRBV7-6 and TRBJ2-5; 9 nucleotides align to TRBD1. The ends lost 0 bases at V and 2 bases at J; junction bases unmatched: 4. Germline V gene lookup returns CDR1 SGHVS and CDR2 FNYEAQ. CDR3 length: 16 amino acids.

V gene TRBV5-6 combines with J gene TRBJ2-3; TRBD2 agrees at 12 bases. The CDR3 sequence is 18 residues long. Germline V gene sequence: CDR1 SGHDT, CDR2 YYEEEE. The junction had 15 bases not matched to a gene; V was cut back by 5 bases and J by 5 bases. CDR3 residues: CASRKLAGGKRVGDTQYF. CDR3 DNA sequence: TGTGCCAGCAGGAAACTAGCGGGGGGTAAACGTGTGGGAGATACGCAGTATTTT.

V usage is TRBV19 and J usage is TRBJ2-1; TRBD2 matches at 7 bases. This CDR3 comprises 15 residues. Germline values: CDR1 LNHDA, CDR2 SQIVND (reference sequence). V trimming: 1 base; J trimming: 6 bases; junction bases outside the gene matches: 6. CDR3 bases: TGTGCCAGTAGTATAGCACTAGCGAGCTTCAATGAGCAGTTCTTC. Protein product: CASSIALASFNEQFF.

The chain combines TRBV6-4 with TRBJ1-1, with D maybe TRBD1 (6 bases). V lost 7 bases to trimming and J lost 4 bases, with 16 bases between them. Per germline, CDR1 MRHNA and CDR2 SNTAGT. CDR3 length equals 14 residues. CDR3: CASNSIGGGTEAFF. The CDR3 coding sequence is TGTGCCAGCAACTCCATAGGGGGTGGCACTGAAGCTTTCTTT.

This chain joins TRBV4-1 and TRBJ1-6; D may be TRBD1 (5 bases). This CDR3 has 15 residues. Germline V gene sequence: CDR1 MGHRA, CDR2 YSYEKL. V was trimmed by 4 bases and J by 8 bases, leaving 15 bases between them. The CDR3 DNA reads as TGCGCCAGCAGCCCCAGGGAGGGCGGCGATTCACCCCTCCACTTT. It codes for CASSPREGGDSPLHF.

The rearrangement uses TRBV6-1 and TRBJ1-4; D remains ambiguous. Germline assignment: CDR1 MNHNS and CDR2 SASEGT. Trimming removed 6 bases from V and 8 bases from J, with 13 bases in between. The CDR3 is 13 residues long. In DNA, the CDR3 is TGTGCCAGCAGACACGCGGGCGGCGAAAAACTGTTTTTT. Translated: CASRHAGGEKLFF.

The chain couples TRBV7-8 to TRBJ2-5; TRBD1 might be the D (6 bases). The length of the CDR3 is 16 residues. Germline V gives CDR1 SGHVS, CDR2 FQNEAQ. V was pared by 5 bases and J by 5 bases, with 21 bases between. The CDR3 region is CASSPGGQQARETQYF. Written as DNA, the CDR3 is TGTGCCAGCAGCCCAGGAGGACAGCAGGCACGGGAGACCCAGTACTTC.

CDR3 coding DNA: TGCGCCAGCAGCCCGGGACAACCTAACTATGGCTACACCTTC. Protein: CASSPGQPNYGYTF. V is TRBV5-1 and J is TRBJ1-2; possibly TRBD1 for D (6 bases). The CDR3 spans 14 residues. Germline V gene data show CDR1 as SGHRS and CDR2 as YFSETQ. Trimming shortened V by 4 bases and J by 0 bases, and 10 bases separated the two germline ends.

This CDR3 reads CASSRTGVNQPQHF. In DNA form, the CDR3 reads TGTGCCAGCAGTCGGACAGGCGTAAATCAGCCCCAGCATTTT. The chain recombines TRBV27 with TRBJ1-5; 7 bases agree with TRBD1. From germline, CDR1 is MNHEY and CDR2 SMNVEV (reference sequence). J gave up 4 bases and V 5 bases, and 5 bases lay outside the gene matches. The CDR3 is made up of 14 amino acids.

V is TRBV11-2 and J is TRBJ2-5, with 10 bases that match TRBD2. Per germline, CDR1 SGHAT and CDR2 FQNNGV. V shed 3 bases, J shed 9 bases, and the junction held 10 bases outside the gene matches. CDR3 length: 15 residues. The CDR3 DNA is TGTGCCAGCAGCTTTGGGTCAATAGCGGGAGGCCCCCAGTACTTC. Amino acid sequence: CASSFGSIAGGPQYF. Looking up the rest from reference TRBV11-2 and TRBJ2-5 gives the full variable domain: EAGVAQSPRYKIIEKRQSVAFWCNPISGHATLYWYQQILGQGPKLLIQFQNNGVVDDSQLPKDRFSAERLKGVDSTLKIQPAKLEDSAVYLCASSFGSIAGGPQYFGPGTRLLVL.

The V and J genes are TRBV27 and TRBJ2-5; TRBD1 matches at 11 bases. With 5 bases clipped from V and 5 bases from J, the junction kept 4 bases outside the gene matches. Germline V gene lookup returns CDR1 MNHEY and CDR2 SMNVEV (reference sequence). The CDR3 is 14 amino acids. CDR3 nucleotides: TGTGCCAGCAGTCAGGGACAGGGGGGCGAGACCCAGTACTTC. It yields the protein CASSQGQGGETQYF.

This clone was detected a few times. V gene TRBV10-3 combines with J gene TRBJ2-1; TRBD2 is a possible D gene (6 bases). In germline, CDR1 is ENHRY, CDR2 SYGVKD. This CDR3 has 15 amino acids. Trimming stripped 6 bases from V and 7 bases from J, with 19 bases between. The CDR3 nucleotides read TGTGCCATCAGGACCGGGACTCTCGACACTAATGAGCAGTTCTTC. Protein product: CAIRTGTLDTNEQFF.

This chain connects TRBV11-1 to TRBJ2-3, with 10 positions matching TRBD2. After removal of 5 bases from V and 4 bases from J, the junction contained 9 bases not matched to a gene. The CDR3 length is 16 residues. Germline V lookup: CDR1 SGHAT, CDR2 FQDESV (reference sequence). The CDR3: CASSGGTSVRADTQYF. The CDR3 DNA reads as TGTGCCAGCAGCGGAGGGACTAGCGTACGGGCAGATACGCAGTATTTT.

The CDR3 loop reads CASSLEGTGGNYGYTF. The CDR3 DNA sequence: TGTGCCAGCAGCTTAGAAGGGACAGGGGGTAACTATGGCTACACCTTC. V usage is TRBV11-2 and J usage is TRBJ1-2; TRBD1 matches 11 bases. Germline-derived CDR1 and CDR2 are SGHAT and FQNNGV. J gave up 1 base and V 0 bases, and 1 base lay outside the gene matches. This CDR3 contains 16 residues.